The rows below give T cell receptor beta chains drawn from one sample of a study of regulatory T cells in long-lasting Graves disease. MiXCR, applied by TCRdb to the multiplex PCR reads, yields one record per CDR3 protein. Of 680,000 or so distinct CDR3 sequences listed, roughly 16% were seen once; the top ten hold 15% to 20%. These same data were also listed under a study on T cells in Graves' hyperthyroidism and ophthalmopathy.

Source: peripheral blood mononuclear cells (PBMCs), taken at new diagnosis, from a patient treated with antithyroid drugs. These receptors were collected from a young woman with Graves disease. Both conserved end residues are part of each CDR3. The order of the fields is V gene, J gene, CDR3 protein.

v_call: TRBV20-1; j_call: TRBJ2-7; cdr3_aa: CSAGEIYEQYF
v_call: TRBV20-1; j_call: TRBJ2-7; cdr3_aa: CSASNGIDYEQYF
v_call: TRBV28; j_call: TRBJ2-3; cdr3_aa: CASSPLDTGTTQYF
v_call: TRBV5-8; j_call: TRBJ1-5; cdr3_aa: CASSLARGPNQPQHF
v_call: TRBV2; j_call: TRBJ1-3; cdr3_aa: CASRSDSSGNTIYF
v_call: TRBV5-8; j_call: TRBJ1-1; cdr3_aa: CASSLGTAQENTEAFF
v_call: TRBV12-3/TRBV12-4; j_call: TRBJ2-3; cdr3_aa: CASSWAAGGADTQYF
v_call: TRBV19; j_call: TRBJ2-1; cdr3_aa: CATSRLANNEQFF
v_call: TRBV13; j_call: TRBJ2-7; cdr3_aa: CASSLGGGLAGFEQYF
v_call: TRBV3-1; j_call: TRBJ1-6; cdr3_aa: CASSPRDSVNSPLHF
v_call: TRBV20-1; j_call: TRBJ2-5; cdr3_aa: CSARETGGPQETQYF
v_call: TRBV29-1; j_call: TRBJ1-5; cdr3_aa: CSVEEGGNQPQHF
v_call: TRBV2; j_call: TRBJ2-5; cdr3_aa: CASREMTGQETQYF
v_call: TRBV29-1; j_call: TRBJ1-3; cdr3_aa: CSVAAGGAGNTIYF
v_call: TRBV14; j_call: TRBJ2-3; cdr3_aa: CASSLRLAARTDTQYF
v_call: TRBV29-1; j_call: TRBJ2-1; cdr3_aa: CSGDRGYNEQFF
v_call: TRBV2; j_call: TRBJ2-7; cdr3_aa: CASRLAGASYEQYF
v_call: TRBV15; j_call: TRBJ2-1; cdr3_aa: CATSSAGGNNEQFF
v_call: TRBV7-2; j_call: TRBJ2-5; cdr3_aa: CASGRNLGETQYF
v_call: TRBV2; j_call: TRBJ2-5; cdr3_aa: CASHEFLRTQYF
v_call: TRBV4-1; j_call: TRBJ1-2; cdr3_aa: CASSQAVNYGYTF
v_call: TRBV3-1; j_call: TRBJ1-5; cdr3_aa: CASSQTDRPHGPQHF
v_call: TRBV5-4; j_call: TRBJ2-5; cdr3_aa: CASGLGLVAETQYF
v_call: TRBV5-1; j_call: TRBJ2-1; cdr3_aa: CASSFSSAGSYNEQFF
v_call: TRBV20-1; j_call: TRBJ1-2; cdr3_aa: CSAGQGAGYGYTF
v_call: TRBV10-3; j_call: TRBJ1-2; cdr3_aa: CAISHRTGGEDTTSNYGYTF
v_call: TRBV20-1; j_call: TRBJ1-2; cdr3_aa: CSAPQGTNNYGYTF
v_call: TRBV6-1; j_call: TRBJ1-5; cdr3_aa: CASRTGGGDQPQHF
v_call: TRBV12-3/TRBV12-4; j_call: TRBJ1-5; cdr3_aa: CASSLSSQPQHF
v_call: TRBV20-1; j_call: TRBJ2-1; cdr3_aa: CSVSGGYNEQFF
v_call: TRBV20-1; j_call: TRBJ1-5; cdr3_aa: CSARRTGTGYSSNQPQHF
v_call: TRBV19; j_call: TRBJ1-4; cdr3_aa: CASSQINEKLFF
v_call: TRBV20-1; j_call: TRBJ2-1; cdr3_aa: CSARLAAYNEQFF
v_call: TRBV27; j_call: TRBJ2-7; cdr3_aa: CASSYKGNDYEQYF
v_call: TRBV19; j_call: TRBJ1-1; cdr3_aa: CASEEGRERFTEAFF
v_call: TRBV12-3/TRBV12-4; j_call: TRBJ1-1; cdr3_aa: CASSLGVYTEAFF
v_call: TRBV20-1; j_call: TRBJ2-1; cdr3_aa: CSAIGLAGGWSSYNEQFF
v_call: TRBV20-1; j_call: TRBJ2-2; cdr3_aa: CSAPDGGYTGELFF
v_call: TRBV29-1; j_call: TRBJ2-7; cdr3_aa: CSVAGGPFREQYF
v_call: TRBV11-2; j_call: TRBJ2-5; cdr3_aa: CASSLVRVLGLAGGSQETQYF
v_call: TRBV18; j_call: TRBJ2-1; cdr3_aa: CASSPPTGKNEQFF
v_call: TRBV5-1; j_call: TRBJ2-1; cdr3_aa: CASSPMGGGYNEQFF
v_call: TRBV7-9; j_call: TRBJ1-2; cdr3_aa: CASSEDANYGYTF
v_call: TRBV20-1; j_call: TRBJ1-5; cdr3_aa: CSAPDRRASNQPQHF
v_call: TRBV28; j_call: TRBJ1-2; cdr3_aa: CASSNAGADGYTF
v_call: TRBV29-1; j_call: TRBJ2-1; cdr3_aa: CSVVPKRGLISYNEQFF
v_call: TRBV5-1; j_call: TRBJ2-3; cdr3_aa: CASSFAGGDDTQYF
v_call: TRBV5-5; j_call: TRBJ2-3; cdr3_aa: CASSLYPSSTDTQYF
v_call: TRBV10-3; j_call: TRBJ2-5; cdr3_aa: CAISARVPQGGETQYF
v_call: TRBV28; j_call: TRBJ2-7; cdr3_aa: CASSSTNGSPYEQYF
v_call: TRBV20-1; j_call: TRBJ1-2; cdr3_aa: CSARDPGLGYTF
v_call: TRBV24-1; j_call: TRBJ1-1; cdr3_aa: CTTSDLSETEAFF
v_call: TRBV2; j_call: TRBJ1-1; cdr3_aa: CASNQGGDTEAFF